This TCR beta chain was found in a study of cytomegalovirus exposure and HLA in healthy donors. A multiplex PCR was run with 60 Vbeta primers and 13 Jbeta primers. Sequencing was performed with immunoSEQ multiplex PCR; in TCRdb, only in-frame clones are kept and a portion is missing. This sample has 95,000 to 100,000 clones, with roughly 71% found just once. Comments on this clone: What it recognizes is unknown.

V trimming: 10 bases; J trimming: 4 bases; junction bases outside the gene matches: 5. Looked up from germline, CDR1 is SNHLY and CDR2 is FYNNEI. This CDR3 contains 13 residues. The study, taken as a whole, reports: In a later analysis, donors in an Asian-associated ancestry cluster reportedly had fewer N-insertions in productive TCRs than the cohort mean. TCR beta chain V- and J-gene trimming was linked, in a later analysis, to a missense variant in DCLRE1C.

This clonotype originated in a man aged 45-60 years in good health and CMV-seronegative. The chain employs TRBV2 and TRBJ2-3; 10 bases match TRBD2. Sequencing used PBMCs. The CDR3 loop reads CATRTSGSDTQYF. The CDR3 DNA reads TGTGCCACCCGGACTAGCGGTTCAGATACGCAGTATTTT.